These T cell receptor beta chains were read from a single sample in a study of post-analysis software for immune sequencing data. TCRdb recomputed calls from the PCR reads with MiXCR, one row per CDR3 protein. The data hold almost 700,000 distinct CDR3 sequences, with approximately 59% observed a single time. Sample: blood. Receptors originate from a girl aged 2 to 10 with multiple sclerosis. The CDR3 runs from the conserved cysteine through the conserved F or W. A D gene is named only where the DNA matches it firmly. The size field is filled for only some rows; it gives once, few, many or a size class.

D | J | V | size | CDR3 | DNA
TRBD2 | TRBJ2-3 | TRBV6-5 | few | CASSSGLAGGLFTDTQYF | TGTGCCAGCAGTTCAGGACTAGCGGGAGGTCTATTCACAGATACGCAGTATTTT
TRBD2 | TRBJ2-1 | TRBV5-1 | - | CASSLGPQTAGMNNEQFF | TGCGCCAGCAGCTTGGGCCCGCAAACAGCGGGGATGAACAATGAGCAGTTCTTC
- | TRBJ2-1 | TRBV6-5 | - | CASSYLGKLEQFF | TGTGCCAGCAGTTACTTAGGGAAATTGGAGCAGTTCTTC
- | TRBJ2-5 | TRBV5-5 | few | CASSLAVRGAQETQYF | TGTGCCAGCAGCTTGGCCGTGCGTGGGGCCCAAGAGACCCAGTACTTC
- | TRBJ2-5 | TRBV7-2 | few | CASSGGTFQQETQYF | TGTGCCAGCAGCGGCGGGACTTTCCAACAAGAGACCCAGTACTTC
TRBD2 | TRBJ2-3 | TRBV11-3 | - | CASSRRAGGGTDTQYF | TGTGCCAGCAGCCGCCGAGCGGGGGGGGGCACAGATACGCAGTATTTT
TRBD2 | TRBJ2-3 | TRBV2 | few | CAGGDGNTDTQYF | TGTGCCGGGGGGGACGGGAACACAGATACGCAGTATTTT
TRBD2 | TRBJ2-5 | TRBV6-6 | - | CASSSGLAGMGETQYF | TGTGCCAGCAGTTCCGGACTAGCGGGAATGGGAGAGACCCAGTACTTC
- | TRBJ1-2 | TRBV2 | - | CASSDLGEYGYTF | TGTGCCAGCAGTGATTTGGGGGAGTACGGCTACACCTTC
TRBD2 | TRBJ2-5 | TRBV6-5 | - | CASSYSGGGGETQYF | TGTGCCAGCAGTTACTCTGGCGGGGGGGGTGAGACCCAGTACTTC
TRBD2 | TRBJ2-1 | TRBV12-3/TRBV12-4 | - | CASSGTSGRQFF | TGTGCCAGCAGCGGGACTAGCGGGAGGCAGTTCTTC
- | TRBJ1-5 | TRBV3-1 | - | CASSLKGLDVLNQPQHF | TGTGCCAGCAGCCTTAAAGGGCTGGACGTTTTAAATCAGCCCCAGCATTTT
- | TRBJ2-1 | TRBV3-1 | - | CASSQVGGNEQFF | TGTGCCAGCAGCCAGGTTGGGGGGAATGAGCAGTTCTTC
- | TRBJ1-5 | TRBV20-1 | - | CSASSQPPETNQPQHF | TGCAGTGCTAGTTCACAGCCGCCGGAGACGAATCAGCCCCAGCATTTT
- | TRBJ2-1 | TRBV20-1 | - | CSAKPGLMFNEQFF | TGCAGTGCTAAACCGGGACTGATGTTCAATGAGCAGTTCTTC
TRBD1 | TRBJ1-5 | TRBV12-3/TRBV12-4 | few | CASRRSGGANQPQHF | TGTGCCAGCAGACGATCAGGGGGCGCCAATCAGCCCCAGCATTTT
- | TRBJ1-2 | TRBV6-5 | few | CASSYSTDRGYTF | TGTGCCAGCAGTTACTCGACGGACAGAGGCTACACCTTC
- | TRBJ1-2 | TRBV12-3/TRBV12-4 | - | CASSLSTPGLGYTF | TGTGCCAGCAGTCTCTCAACTCCAGGGCTAGGCTACACCTTC
- | TRBJ2-3 | TRBV12-3/TRBV12-4 | - | CASSWGDSTDTQYF | TGTGCCAGCAGTTGGGGGGACAGCACAGATACGCAGTATTTT
- | TRBJ1-5 | TRBV3-1 | - | CASSPSTDGQPQHF | TGTGCCAGCAGCCCCTCGACAGACGGGCAGCCCCAGCATTTT
- | TRBJ1-2 | TRBV12-3/TRBV12-4 | - | CASSSFRGGYGYTF | TGTGCCAGCAGCAGTTTCAGGGGAGGCTATGGCTACACCTTC
TRBD2 | TRBJ2-3 | TRBV7-9 | once | CASSFTSGRSTDTQYF | TGTGCCAGCAGCTTCACTAGCGGGAGAAGTACAGATACGCAGTATTTT
TRBD1 | TRBJ2-7 | TRBV27 | - | CASSASGQGAYEQYF | TGTGCCAGCAGCGCCTCGGGACAGGGTGCCTACGAGCAGTACTTC
- | TRBJ2-2 | TRBV10-3 | few | CAISGTPSGELFF | TGTGCCATCAGTGGGACCCCTAGCGGGGAGCTGTTTTTT
TRBD2 | TRBJ2-1 | TRBV18 | - | CASSPGLAGGKEQFF | TGTGCCAGCTCACCCGGACTAGCGGGAGGAAAAGAGCAGTTCTTC